The rows below give T cell receptor beta chains drawn from one sample of a study of identical twins. One entry per CDR3 protein, called by TCRdb with MiXCR from the 5' RACE reads. The data show around 300,000 distinct CDR3 sequences, about 8.3% seen once. This sample was shared with a second study, whose subject was yellow fever vaccine responses in identical twins.

The sequencing sample was made of memory (CD45RO+) T cells sorted from blood. The receptors originated from a woman between 18 and 30 years old in good health. Each CDR3 is given with its conserved first and last residue. A D gene is named only where the DNA matches it firmly. Where a row states a size, it is once, few, many or the class of an expanded clone; other rows omit it.

d_gene,j_gene,v_gene,abundance,CDR3nt,CDR3aa
TRBD2,TRBJ2-1,TRBV3-1,-,TGTGCCACCTCCCAAGAGGTCCTTACTAGCGGGGACAATGAGCAGTTCTTC,CATSQEVLTSGDNEQFF
TRBD1,TRBJ2-5,TRBV6-5,-,TGTGCCAGCAGTTCCCAGGGGGACAACCAAGAGACCCAGTACTTC,CASSSQGDNQETQYF
-,TRBJ2-3,TRBV2,-,TGTGCCAGCGGGGGCCAAGCCACAGATACGCAGTATTTT,CASGGQATDTQYF
-,TRBJ2-7,TRBV7-9,few,TGTGCCAGCAGCTTAGCGGGTCGGAACTCCTACGAGCAGTACTTC,CASSLAGRNSYEQYF
TRBD1,TRBJ2-5,TRBV5-1,few,TGCGCCAGCAGCCCCCGGACAGGGGGCTCGGAGACCCAGTACTTC,CASSPRTGGSETQYF
-,TRBJ2-7,TRBV28,-,TGTGCCAGCAGTCTAGCGATGGTGTACGAGCAGTACTTC,CASSLAMVYEQYF
-,TRBJ2-3,TRBV6-4,many,TGTGCCAGCAGTGACGGGACAAGCACAGATACGCAGTATTTT,CASSDGTSTDTQYF
-,TRBJ2-5,TRBV5-6,few,TGTGCCAGCAGGGGTGGAGGTTTGACCCAGTACTTC,CASRGGGLTQYF
-,TRBJ2-7,TRBV3-1,few,TGTGCCAGCAGCCAAGTGCCCAACAGCGGCTACGAGCAGTACTTC,CASSQVPNSGYEQYF
TRBD2,TRBJ2-1,TRBV10-3,many,TGTGCCATCAGTGAGTCCCGGGCTAGCGGGAGGGCCGATGAGCAGTTCTTC,CAISESRASGRADEQFF